The source of this T cell receptor (beta chain) is a study of blood T cell repertoires in COVID-19. The data were produced by immunoSEQ multiplex PCR, yet TCRdb's version contains in-frame clones alone and is incomplete. Counted here are some 220,000 clones, 70% to 90% occurring once; the ten biggest clones make up more than 10%. This clone has more than one count but fewer than ten. This TCR came from a human donor in a cohort sampled during active COVID-19. Sequenced input: peripheral blood.

The CDR3 nucleotides read TGCAGTGCTAGTCTGAGCGGGGGGACAGATACGCAGTATTTT. This codes for CSASLSGGTDTQYF. This chain links TRBV20-1 with TRBJ2-3, with 9 positions matching TRBD2. The trim removed 3 bases at V and 3 bases at J, leaving 4 bases unmatched. This CDR3 has 14 residues. Per germline, CDR1 DFQATT and CDR2 SNEGSKA (reference sequence).